Following are 18 T cell receptor beta chains from one sample sequenced in a study of PD-1 blockade in classical Hodgkin lymphoma. Using immunoSEQ multiplex PCR, the repertoire was profiled, and TCRdb retains in-frame clones only, with some absent. The table shows about 36,000 clones, with around 89% occurring only once. Indicated time point: newly diagnosed, previously untreated cHL patient sample. Thawed PBMCs underwent magnetic negative selection to yield purified CD4+ T cells. The sample comprised CD4+ T cells from blood. The receptors here all came from a human donor with classical Hodgkin lymphoma.

The rearrangement uses TRBV5-6 and TRBJ2-2, with D possibly being TRBD2 (7 bases). Germline V lookup: CDR1 SGHDT, CDR2 YYEEEE. V was clipped by 3 bases and J by 10 bases, with 19 bases between them. The CDR3 runs to 15 residues. CDR3 nucleotides: TGTGCCAGCAGCTGGATGGGTCCGGGGGGACAGGAGCTGTTTTTT. Its translation: CASSWMGPGGQELFF. Drawing the rest from reference TRBV5-6 and TRBJ2-2, the complete variable domain is DAGVTQSPTHLIKTRGQQVTLRCSPKSGHDTVSWYQQALGQGPQFIFQYYEEEERQRGNFPDRFSGHQFPNYSSELNVNALLLGDSALYLCASSWMGPGGQELFFGEGSRLTVL.

The chain couples TRBV7-2 to TRBJ1-2, with D perhaps matching TRBD1 (5 bases). Germline V gives CDR1 SGHTA, CDR2 FQGNSA. Trimming removed 5 bases at V and 8 bases at J, with 15 bases between. This CDR3 region has 13 residues. The CDR3 loop is CASSDGAERGYTF. In DNA, the CDR3 is TGTGCCAGCAGCGACGGGGCCGAGAGGGGCTACACCTTC. Full variable domain (outside the CDR3, taken from reference TRBV7-2 and TRBJ1-2): GAGVSQSPSNKVTEKGKDVELRCDPISGHTALYWYRQSLGQGLEFLIYFQGNSAPDKSGLPSDRFSAERTGGSVSTLTIQRTQQEDSAVYLCASSDGAERGYTFGSGTRLTVV.

Turning to this clone: Additional DNA sequences in this sample encode the identical CDR3. The chain is built from TRBV15 and TRBJ1-5; a weak D match, TRBD1 (5 bases). CDR3 length: 18 residues. Per germline, CDR1 LNHNV and CDR2 YYDKDF (reference sequence). Trimming removed 0 bases from V and 0 bases from J, with 15 bases in between. CDR3 region: CATSRDVVDSHSNQPQHF. The DNA for the CDR3 is TGTGCCACCAGCAGAGATGTGGTTGACAGCCATAGCAATCAGCCCCAGCATTTT.

The chain recombines TRBV7-2 with TRBJ2-7, with D perhaps matching TRBD1 (7 bases). The V gene's germline CDR1 is SGHTA and CDR2 FQGNSA. Trimming took 1 base from V and 6 from J, leaving 13 bases between them. This CDR3 has 14 residues. CDR3 loop: CASSLGTGEAEQYF. CDR3 DNA sequence: TGTGCCAGCAGCTTAGGTACAGGGGAGGCCGAGCAGTACTTC.

The rearrangement uses TRBV11-3 and TRBJ2-3; 12 bases match TRBD2. The germline CDR1 and CDR2 sequences are SGHNT and YENEEA. V was pared by 4 bases and J by 4 bases, with 3 bases of the junction left unmatched. This CDR3 region has 15 residues. CDR3 sequence: CASSSASGGADTQYF. In DNA form, the CDR3 reads TGTGCCAGCAGCTCGGCTAGCGGGGGGGCAGATACGCAGTATTTT. The full variable domain, with the rest looked up from reference TRBV11-3 and TRBJ2-3, is EAGVVQSPRYKIIEKKQPVAFWCNPISGHNTLYWYLQNLGQGPELLIRYENEEAVDDSQLPKDRFSAERLKGVDSTLKIQPAELGDSAVYLCASSSASGGADTQYFGPGTRLTVL.

This clone was picked up a small number of times. The chain combines TRBV4-1 with TRBJ2-7, with D maybe TRBD2 (6 bases). Trimming removed 2 bases from V and 3 bases from J, with 20 bases in between. The CDR3 runs 17 residues. Germline CDR1 is MGHRA and CDR2 is YSYEKL. The DNA of the CDR3 is TGCGCCAGCAGCCAAACTAGGGTACCGGGACTTCTCTACGAGCAGTACTTC. Translation: CASSQTRVPGLLYEQYF.

The chain employs TRBV5-1 and TRBJ2-7; D uncertain. Germline-derived CDR1 and CDR2 are SGHRS and YFSETQ. V was shortened by 4 bases and J by 2 bases, with 7 bases between the two germline ends. The CDR3 is 12 amino acids. CDR3 sequence reads: CASSPGAYEQYF. CDR3 in DNA: TGCGCCAGCAGCCCTGGAGCCTACGAGCAGTACTTC.

The gene calls are TRBV7-9 and TRBJ1-3, with D uncertain. V was shortened by 4 bases and J by 4 bases, with 11 bases between the two germline ends. CDR3 size: 14 residues. CDR1 and CDR2 from the germline V gene are SEHNR and FQNEAQ (reference sequence). The CDR3 nucleotides are TGTGCCAGCAGCTCCATTTTCACGGGAAACACCATATATTTT. It encodes CASSSIFTGNTIYF. Filled out from reference TRBV7-9 and TRBJ1-3, the complete variable domain reads DTGVSQNPRHKITKRGQNVTFRCDPISEHNRLYWYRQTLGQGPEFLTYFQNEAQLEKSRLLSDRFSAERPKGSFSTLEIQRTEQGDSAMYLCASSSIFTGNTIYFGEGSWLTVV.

The rearrangement links TRBV29-1 to TRBJ1-2; D not certain. CDR1 and CDR2 (germline): SQVTM, ANQGSEA. The CDR3 spans 14 residues. The V and J ends lost 3 bases and 8 bases respectively, with 19 bases between them. The CDR3 loop reads CSVDSRGGFIGYTF. For the CDR3, the DNA is TGCAGCGTTGATTCTAGAGGAGGTTTTATCGGCTACACCTTC.

The rearrangement uses TRBV28 and TRBJ2-7; D is perhaps TRBD1 (7 bases). The V end was cut by 2 bases, the J end by 3 bases, with 17 bases between. This CDR3 is 16 amino acids long. CDR1 is MDHEN and CDR2 is SYDVKM in the germline V gene. The CDR3 here is CASSLPRGDGFYEQYF. The CDR3 DNA sequence: TGTGCCAGCAGTTTACCCAGGGGGGATGGATTCTACGAGCAGTACTTC.

This clone showed up just once. The chain combines TRBV15 with TRBJ1-4; no firm D call. Germline lookup yields CDR1 LNHNV and CDR2 YYDKDF (reference sequence). V was trimmed by 1 base and J by 12 bases, leaving 18 bases between them. The CDR3 length is 15 residues. For the CDR3, the DNA is TGTGCCACCAGCAGAGTGGAGGGCCCGGCGAGAGAACTGTTTTTT. Its protein is CATSRVEGPARELFF.

CDR3 bases: TGCGCCAGCAGCTTGAGGGGAACGGGTATGAACACTGAAGCTTTCTTT. Translated: CASSLRGTGMNTEAFF. V usage is TRBV5-1 and J usage is TRBJ1-1; tentatively, D is TRBD1 (5 bases). Trimming took off 1 base at V and 0 bases at J, with 13 bases between the two ends. This CDR3 spans 16 amino acids. CDR1 and CDR2 (germline): SGHRS, YFSETQ.

This chain connects TRBV7-9 to TRBJ2-7; 7 bases map to TRBD1. Germline V lookup: CDR1 SEHNR, CDR2 FQNEAQ (reference sequence). This CDR3 region has 16 residues. Trimming removed 0 bases from V and 1 base from J; junction bases left unmatched: 6. The CDR3, as DNA: TGTGCCAGCAGCTTAGCTTGGACAGGTACATCCTACGAGCAGTACTTC. Protein: CASSLAWTGTSYEQYF.

CDR3 nucleotide sequence: TGTGCCAGCAGCGAGGGACTCTTAACAGATACGCAGTATTTT. Its translation is CASSEGLLTDTQYF. The V and J genes are TRBV9 and TRBJ2-3; D possibly corresponds to TRBD2 (6 bases). Germline lookup yields CDR1 SGDLS and CDR2 YYNGEE. This CDR3 spans 14 amino acids. V was shortened by 3 bases and J by 3 bases, with 11 bases between the two germline ends. The full variable domain, in which reference TRBV9 and TRBJ2-3 provide the parts outside the CDR3, is DSGVTQTPKHLITATGQRVTLRCSPRSGDLSVYWYQQSLDQGLQFLIQYYNGEERAKGNILERFSAQQFPDLHSELNLSSLELGDSALYFCASSEGLLTDTQYFGPGTRLTVL.

The chain recombines TRBV5-1 with TRBJ2-7; D call uncertain. The CDR3 has 12 amino acids. V was trimmed by 2 bases and J by 12 bases, leaving 15 bases between them. Germline CDR1 and CDR2: SGHRS and YFSETQ. The CDR3 sequence is CASSLGQDRPYF. CDR3 sequence (DNA): TGCGCCAGCAGCTTAGGGCAGGATCGTCCGTACTTC.

The genes are TRBV5-6 and TRBJ2-5, with TRBD1 identical over 9 bases. The J segment lost 1 base and the V segment lost 3 bases, leaving 4 bases of the junction unmatched. Germline V gene sequence: CDR1 SGHDT, CDR2 YYEEEE. The CDR3 extends over 15 amino acids. Here the CDR3 reads CASSYGTGRQETQYF. CDR3 nucleotides: TGTGCCAGCAGCTATGGGACAGGGCGCCAAGAGACCCAGTACTTC.

The genes are TRBV9 and TRBJ1-1; TRBD1 might be the D (5 bases). Germline V gene sequence: CDR1 SGDLS, CDR2 YYNGEE. This CDR3 is built from 14 residues. With 1 base removed from V and 0 bases from J, the gap between germline ends came to 7 bases. CDR3 sequence: CASSVPGMNTEAFF. DNA for the CDR3: TGTGCCAGCAGCGTACCAGGGATGAACACTGAAGCTTTCTTT.

The chain employs TRBV5-1 and TRBJ2-5; 10 bases fit TRBD2. This CDR3 has 15 amino acids. CDR1 is SGHRS, CDR2 YFSETQ, per germline. Trimming cost V 1 base and J 4 bases; bases outside gene matches: 4. Written as DNA, the CDR3 is TGCGCCAGCAGCTTGCTAGCGGGAGACGGAGAGACCCAGTACTTC. Translating gives CASSLLAGDGETQYF.